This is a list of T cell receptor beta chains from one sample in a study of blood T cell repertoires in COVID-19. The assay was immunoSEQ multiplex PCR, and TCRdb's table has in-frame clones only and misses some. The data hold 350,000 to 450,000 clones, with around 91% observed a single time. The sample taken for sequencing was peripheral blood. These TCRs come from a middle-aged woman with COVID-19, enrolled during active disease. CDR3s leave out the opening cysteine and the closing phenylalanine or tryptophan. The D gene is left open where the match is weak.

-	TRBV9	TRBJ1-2	ASSATAGPNYGYT
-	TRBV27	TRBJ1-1	ASSSPMNTEAF
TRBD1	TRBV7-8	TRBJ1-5	ASTRGPTGDQPQH
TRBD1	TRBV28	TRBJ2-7	ASSLWGQGAYEQY
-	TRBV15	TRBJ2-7	ATNPGKSYEQY
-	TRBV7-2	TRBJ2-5	ASSLNRGETQY
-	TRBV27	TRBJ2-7	ASSSPPGSYEQY
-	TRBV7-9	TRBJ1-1	ASSARMNTEAF
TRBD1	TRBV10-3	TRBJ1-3	AINRGPGNTIY
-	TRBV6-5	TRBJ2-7	ASSYGAGPSEQY